The 3 T cell receptor beta chains reported below all come from one sample, sequenced in a study of OX40 agonist ivuxolimab in advanced cancers. The data were produced by immunoSEQ multiplex PCR, yet TCRdb's version contains in-frame clones alone and is incomplete. The table has under 70,000 clones, roughly 87% seen once; the top ten hold about 2%. Sequencing used CD4+ or CD8+ T cells sorted from blood, obtained in a trial of the OX40 agonist ivuxolimab. These TCRs come from an adult with an advanced solid tumor such as melanoma, head and neck, liver or kidney cancer.

The chain is built from TRBV6-5 and TRBJ2-3; no reliable D call. The V and J ends lost 0 bases and 5 bases respectively, with 6 bases between them. This CDR3 has 13 amino acids. Germline loops: CDR1 MNHEY, CDR2 SVGAGI. CDR3 bases: TGTGCCAGCAGTTACTCGGGAATAGATACGCAGTATTTT. It specifies CASSYSGIDTQYF.

V and J are TRBV6-5 and TRBJ1-4; no reliable D call. In germline, CDR1 is MNHEY, CDR2 SVGAGI. The CDR3 has 14 residues. Trimming removed 2 bases at V and 8 bases at J, with 12 bases between. The CDR3 protein is CASSYPPPEEKLFF. CDR3 nucleotides: TGTGCCAGCAGTTACCCCCCCCCGGAAGAAAAACTGTTTTTT.

This clone was seen just once. CDR3 protein: CASSLIGSGFGVGTDTQYF. The CDR3, as DNA: TGTGCCAGCAGTCTGATAGGGTCTGGCTTTGGAGTAGGCACAGATACGCAGTATTTT. This chain links TRBV27 with TRBJ2-3; D not certain. The ends were cut back, 5 bases at V and 1 base at J, with 25 bases in the middle. CDR3 length: 19 amino acids. Germline V gene lookup returns CDR1 MNHEY and CDR2 SMNVEV (reference sequence).